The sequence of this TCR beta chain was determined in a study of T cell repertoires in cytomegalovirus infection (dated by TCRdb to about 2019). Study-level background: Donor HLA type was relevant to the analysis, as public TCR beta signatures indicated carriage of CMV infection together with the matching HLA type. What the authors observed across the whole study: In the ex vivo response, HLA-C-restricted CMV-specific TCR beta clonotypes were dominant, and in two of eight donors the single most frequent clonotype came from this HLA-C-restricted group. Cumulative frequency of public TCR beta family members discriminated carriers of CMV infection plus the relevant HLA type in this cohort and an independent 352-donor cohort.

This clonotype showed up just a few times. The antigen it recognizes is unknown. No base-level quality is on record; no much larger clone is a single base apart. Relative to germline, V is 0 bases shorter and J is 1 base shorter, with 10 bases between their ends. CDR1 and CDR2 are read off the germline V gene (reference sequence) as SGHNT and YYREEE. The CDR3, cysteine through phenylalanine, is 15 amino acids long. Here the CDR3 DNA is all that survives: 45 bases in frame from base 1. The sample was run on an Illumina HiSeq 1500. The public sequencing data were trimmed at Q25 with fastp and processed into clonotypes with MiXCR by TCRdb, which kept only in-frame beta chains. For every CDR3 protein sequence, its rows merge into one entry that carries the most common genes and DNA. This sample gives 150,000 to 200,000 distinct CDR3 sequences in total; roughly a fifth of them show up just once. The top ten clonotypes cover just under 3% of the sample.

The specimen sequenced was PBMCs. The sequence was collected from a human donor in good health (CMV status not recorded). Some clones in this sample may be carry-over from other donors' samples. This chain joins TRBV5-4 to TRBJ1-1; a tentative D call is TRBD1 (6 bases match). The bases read TGTGCCAGCAGCTTGGGACAGGAAAAGAACACTGAAGCTTTCTTT. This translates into CASSLGQEKNTEAFF.